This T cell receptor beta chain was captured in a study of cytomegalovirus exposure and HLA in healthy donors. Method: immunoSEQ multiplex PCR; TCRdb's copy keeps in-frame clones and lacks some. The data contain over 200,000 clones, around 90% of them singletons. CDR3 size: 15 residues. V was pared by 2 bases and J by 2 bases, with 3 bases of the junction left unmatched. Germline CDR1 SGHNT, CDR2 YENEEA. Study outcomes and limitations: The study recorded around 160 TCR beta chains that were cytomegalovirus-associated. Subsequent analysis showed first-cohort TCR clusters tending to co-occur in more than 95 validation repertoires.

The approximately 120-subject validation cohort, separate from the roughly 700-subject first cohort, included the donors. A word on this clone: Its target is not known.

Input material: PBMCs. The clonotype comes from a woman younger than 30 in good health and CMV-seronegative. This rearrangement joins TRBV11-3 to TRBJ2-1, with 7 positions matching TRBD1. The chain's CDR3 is CASSLTGDPYNEQFF. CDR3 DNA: TGTGCCAGCAGCTTAACAGGGGACCCCTACAATGAGCAGTTCTTC.